The 8 T cell receptor beta chains in this list originate from one sample, sequenced in a study of regulatory T cells in long-lasting Graves disease. Time point in this sample: newly diagnosed GD, antithyroid drugs for less than 3 months. The TCR library was made from RNA extracted from PBMCs. Arm-PCR of CDR3 regions and iRepertoire HTBI primers were the basis on which TCR beta libraries were built. TCRdb ran MiXCR on the multiplex PCR reads and lists one entry per CDR3 protein. The sample has under 300,000 distinct CDR3 sequences; around 20% are singletons. The specimen comprised peripheral blood mononuclear cells (PBMCs), sampled at new diagnosis, from a patient treated with antithyroid drugs. The receptors come from a female donor with Graves disease.

This rearrangement joins TRBV4-3 to TRBJ2-2; either TRBD1 or TRBD2 may fit D (5 bases each). V was cut by 2 bases and J by 8 bases, with 12 bases left in between. CDR1 is LGHNA, CDR2 YSLEER, per germline. This CDR3 has 14 amino acids. Here the CDR3 DNA reads TGCGCCAGCAGCCAAAATAGGGACCGAGGGGAGCTGTTTTTT. Protein product: CASSQNRDRGELFF.

The gene calls are TRBV9 and TRBJ1-6, with 8 bases fitting TRBD1. Germline V gene sequence: CDR1 SGDLS, CDR2 YYNGEE. The CDR3 extends over 15 amino acids. The trim removed 3 bases at V and 5 bases at J, leaving 4 bases unmatched. The CDR3 DNA is TGTGCCAGCAGCGCATCACAGGGGGATAATTCACCCCTCCACTTT. Its translation is CASSASQGDNSPLHF.

This clonotype was observed at least ten times. This rearrangement joins TRBV28 to TRBJ1-1; D may be TRBD1 (6 bases). This CDR3 comprises 16 residues. V lost 7 bases and J 0 bases, leaving 18 bases between the germline ends. Germline assignment: CDR1 MDHEN and CDR2 SYDVKM. CDR3 region: CASTLGGAMMNTEAFF. The CDR3 nucleotides are TGTGCCAGCACATTGGGGGGGGCAATGATGAACACTGAAGCTTTCTTT. Full variable domain (missing parts from reference TRBV28 and TRBJ1-1): DVKVTQSSRYLVKRTGEKVFLECVQDMDHENMFWYRQDPGLGLRLIYFSYDVKMKEKGDIPEGYSVSREKKERFSLILESASTNQTSMYLCASTLGGAMMNTEAFFGQGTRLTVV.

This clonotype showed up many times. The V call is TRBV10-3, the J call TRBJ2-1; 8 bases agree with TRBD2. Germline V gene lookup returns CDR1 ENHRY and CDR2 SYGVKD. CDR3 length: 14 amino acids. V trimming: 3 bases; J trimming: 6 bases; junction bases outside the gene matches: 4. The CDR3 coding sequence is TGTGCCATCAGTGAACGACTAGCGACCAATGAGCAGTTCTTC. Amino acids: CAISERLATNEQFF.

The sample holds many counts of this clonotype. The V call is TRBV27, the J call TRBJ1-1, with D perhaps TRBD1 (5 bases). The CDR3 runs 14 residues. The ends were cut back, 7 bases at V and 1 base at J, with 13 bases in the middle. CDR1 is MNHEY, CDR2 SMNVEV, per germline (reference sequence). The CDR3 DNA sequence: TGTGCCAGCAAAGAGAGACAGAGGAACACTGAAGCTTTCTTT. This translates into CASKERQRNTEAFF.

This clonotype was found a few times. The CDR3 coding sequence is TGCAGTGCTAGAGACGGGGGGCGGGACAATGAGCAGTTCTTC. It translates to CSARDGGRDNEQFF. This chain uses TRBV20-1 with TRBJ2-1; D may be TRBD2 (7 bases). Germline CDR1 reads DFQATT; CDR2 reads SNEGSKA (reference sequence). V lost 0 bases and J lost 5, with 11 bases in between. This CDR3 contains 14 residues.

This clonotype was seen repeatedly, ten times or more. The chain uses TRBV12-5 and TRBJ2-1; 7 bases map to TRBD2. This CDR3 comprises 17 residues. Germline CDR1 is LGHNT and CDR2 is FRNRAP. V lost 3 bases to trimming and J lost 0 bases; unmatched junction nucleotides: 8. The CDR3 loop is CASGLRSSGPSYNEQFF. The DNA of the CDR3 is TGTGCTAGTGGTTTAAGGTCTAGCGGCCCCTCCTACAATGAGCAGTTCTTC.

This clonotype was observed a handful of times. V gene TRBV19 combines with J gene TRBJ2-3; 10 nucleotides line up with TRBD2. CDR3 length: 15 residues. The V and J ends lost 6 bases and 0 bases, in that order; junction bases with no gene match: 3. Germline V gene data show CDR1 as LNHDA and CDR2 as SQIVND (reference sequence). The CDR3 DNA reads TGTGCCAGTAGAGAGACTAGCGGGAGCACAGATACGCAGTATTTT. As protein: CASRETSGSTDTQYF.